Below are 26 T cell receptor beta chains sequenced from a single sample in a study of beta chain features in type 1 diabetes. Expressed TCRB transcripts got sequenced, as all isolated RNA was reverse transcribed. Assay: immunoSEQ multiplex PCR; the TCRdb copy retains only in-frame clones and omits some. Of 150,000 to 180,000 clones detected, 8.5% to 14% appear once; the ten largest clones hold around 2.1%. Sequencing was carried out using central memory CD4+ T cells from blood. These receptors were collected from a man between 18 and 35 years old in good health.

The V gene is TRBV14, the J gene TRBJ2-3; D call uncertain. CDR1 SGHDN and CDR2 FVKESK come from the germline V gene. This CDR3 spans 15 amino acids. Trimming removed 0 bases at V and 3 bases at J, with 10 bases between. CDR3 region: CASSQDQGRTDTQYF. The CDR3 coding sequence is TGTGCCAGCAGCCAAGATCAAGGCAGGACAGATACGCAGTATTTT.

The chain links TRBV14 to TRBJ2-5, with TRBD1 matching 7 bases. The junction had 11 bases not matched to a gene; V was cut back by 6 bases and J by 7 bases. CDR1 SGHDN and CDR2 FVKESK come from the germline V gene. The CDR3 has 14 residues. CDR3 coding DNA: TGTGCCAGCAGTGAAACAGGGGTTTGGGGGACCCAGTACTTC. Translation: CASSETGVWGTQYF.

This clone was seen a handful of times. The chain has TRBV7-9 and TRBJ1-1; 8 nucleotides agree with TRBD1. This CDR3 has 13 amino acids. Trimming cost V 5 bases and J 4 bases; bases outside gene matches: 3. Looked up from germline, CDR1 is SEHNR and CDR2 is FQNEAQ (reference sequence). CDR3 sequence (DNA): TGTGCCAGCAGCGTGACAGGGGCCACTGAAGCTTTCTTT. It is translated as CASSVTGATEAFF.

V is TRBV10-3 and J is TRBJ2-5, with TRBD1 as a possible D gene (5 bases). Trimming took off 4 bases at V and 3 bases at J, with 9 bases between the two ends. CDR1 and CDR2 from the germline V gene are ENHRY and SYGVKD. The CDR3 contains 13 residues. CDR3 protein: CAISARVEETQYF. The CDR3 nucleotides read TGTGCCATCAGTGCCAGGGTCGAAGAGACCCAGTACTTC.

The chain uses TRBV5-1 and TRBJ2-7, with D perhaps assigned TRBD1 or TRBD2 (5 bases each). V was pared by 5 bases and J by 9 bases, with 21 bases between. The CDR3 has 14 amino acids. Germline-derived CDR1 and CDR2 are SGHRS and YFSETQ. In DNA form, the CDR3 reads TGCGCCAGCAGGACAGAAACTACGAGCGGAGGGCAGTACTTC. The encoded protein is CASRTETTSGGQYF.

This chain joins TRBV14 and TRBJ1-6; 9 nucleotides match TRBD1. From germline, CDR1 is SGHDN and CDR2 FVKESK. This CDR3 has 14 residues. Trimming took 6 bases from V and 9 from J; bases not matched to a gene: 6. CDR3 bases: TGTGCCAGCAGGAAACAGGGGGCGAGTTCACCCCTCCACTTT. Its protein product is CASRKQGASSPLHF.

At least ten counts were recorded for this clone. The V gene is TRBV7-2, the J gene TRBJ2-6; D possibly corresponds to TRBD2 (5 bases). From germline, CDR1 is SGHTA and CDR2 FQGNSA. The CDR3 spans 16 residues. V shed 1 base and J shed 1 base, with 8 bases lying between them. The CDR3 DNA reads TGTGCCAGCAGCTTAGTTTGGACTTCTGGGGCCAACGTCCTGACTTTC. This translates into CASSLVWTSGANVLTF. The variable domain in full, with the rest retrieved from reference TRBV7-2 and TRBJ2-6, is GAGVSQSPSNKVTEKGKDVELRCDPISGHTALYWYRQSLGQGLEFLIYFQGNSAPDKSGLPSDRFSAERTGGSVSTLTIQRTQQEDSAVYLCASSLVWTSGANVLTFGAGSRLTVL.

This clone was found a few times. The genes are TRBV5-1 and TRBJ1-2; D is uncertain. The CDR3 covers 14 residues. Trimming stripped 0 bases from V and 1 base from J, with 7 bases between. Germline V gene lookup returns CDR1 SGHRS and CDR2 YFSETQ. For the CDR3, the DNA is TGCGCCAGCAGCTTGGGTGGACTTAACTATGGCTACACCTTC. Translated: CASSLGGLNYGYTF.

This clone has a handful of counts. Other nucleotide sequences in the sample specify the same CDR3. The chain is built from TRBV6-1 and TRBJ2-3; D might be TRBD1 (6 bases). The CDR3 extends over 15 amino acids. Germline V CDR1 and CDR2: MNHNS, SASEGT. V was shortened by 3 bases and J by 1 base, with 11 bases between the two germline ends. The CDR3: CASSDGGLGTDTQYF. The DNA for the CDR3 is TGTGCCAGCAGTGATGGGGGCCTCGGCACAGATACGCAGTATTTT.

The rearrangement links TRBV7-2 to TRBJ2-2, with a weak D call TRBD2 (6 bases). CDR1 SGHTA and CDR2 FQGNSA come from the germline V gene. The CDR3 contains 15 residues. V was pared by 2 bases and J by 4 bases, with 11 bases between. The CDR3 DNA is TGTGCCAGCAGCTTAATTCAGGGAGGCACCGGGGAGCTGTTTTTT. Translating it yields CASSLIQGGTGELFF.

A few counts support this clone. V and J are TRBV4-3 and TRBJ1-2; D gene ambiguous. Germline assignment: CDR1 LGHNA and CDR2 YSLEER. The length of the CDR3 is 13 residues. The V and J ends lost 0 bases and 5 bases respectively, with 7 bases between them. The chain's CDR3 is CASSQDLGYGYTF. The CDR3 coding sequence is TGCGCCAGCAGCCAAGATTTGGGGTATGGCTACACCTTC.

This clone has more than one count but fewer than ten. The sample contains more than one DNA sequence encoding this CDR3. The chain is built from TRBV29-1 and TRBJ2-5, with D hard to call. Trimming cost V 2 bases and J 3 bases, with 1 base left between them. There are 10 residues in the CDR3. Germline V gene data show CDR1 as SQVTM and CDR2 as ANQGSEA. CDR3 sequence reads: CSVEKETQYF. The CDR3 DNA reads as TGCAGCGTTGAAAAAGAGACCCAGTACTTC.

The V and J genes are TRBV30 and TRBJ2-2; 9 positions agree with TRBD2. The germline CDR1 and CDR2 sequences are GTSNPN and SVGIG (reference sequence). The J segment lost 4 bases and the V segment lost 5 bases, leaving 5 bases of the junction unmatched. The CDR3 length is 14 residues. In DNA, the CDR3 is TGTGCCTGGGGCGGACTAGCGTTCACCGGGGAGCTGTTTTTT. This translates into CAWGGLAFTGELFF. The whole variable domain, filled in from reference TRBV30 and TRBJ2-2, reads SQTIHQWPATLVQPVGSPLSLECTVEGTSNPNLYWYRQAAGRGLQLLFYSVGIGQISSEVPQNLSASRPQDRQFILSSKKLLLSDSGFYLCAWGGLAFTGELFFGEGSRLTVL.

J is TRBJ1-1 and V is TRBV6-6; TRBD1 might be the D (5 bases). The V end lost 7 bases, the J end lost 0 bases, and 18 bases lay between the germline ends. From germline, CDR1 is MNHNY and CDR2 SVGAGI (reference sequence). The CDR3 sequence is 16 residues long. CDR3 protein: CASTPRQGQVNTEAFF. CDR3 bases: TGTGCCAGCACCCCGAGGCAGGGTCAAGTGAACACTGAAGCTTTCTTT.

This clone has more than one count but fewer than ten. The chain has TRBV5-1 and TRBJ2-1, with a possible D match to TRBD1 (6 bases). This CDR3 contains 14 residues. V lost 4 bases and J 2 bases, leaving 10 bases between the germline ends. Per the germline V gene, CDR1 is SGHRS and CDR2 is YFSETQ. CDR3 amino acids: CASSRDTTYNEQFF. CDR3 bases: TGCGCCAGCAGCCGGGACACCACCTACAATGAGCAGTTCTTC. Together with reference TRBV5-1 and TRBJ2-1, the CDR3 gives the full variable domain: KAGVTQTPRYLIKTRGQQVTLSCSPISGHRSVSWYQQTPGQGLQFLFEYFSETQRNKGNFPGRFSGRQFSNSRSEMNVSTLELGDSALYLCASSRDTTYNEQFFGPGTRLTVL.

The chain carries TRBV5-1 and TRBJ2-1; 9 bases agree with TRBD2. Germline lookup yields CDR1 SGHRS and CDR2 YFSETQ. This CDR3 spans 15 amino acids. With V trimmed by 4 bases and J by 8 bases, 10 bases remained unmatched. The CDR3 nucleotides read TGCGCCAGCAGCAAATTAGCGGGAGTGAGCGATGAGCAGTTCTTC. Protein product: CASSKLAGVSDEQFF.

The J gene is TRBJ2-1, the V gene TRBV7-2, with TRBD2 matching over 10 bases. The germline V gene has CDR1 SGHTA and CDR2 FQGNSA. J lost 12 bases, V lost 7 bases, and 18 bases had no gene match. The CDR3 sequence is 16 residues long. The DNA of the CDR3 is TGTGCCAGCACCCTCATGGGACTAGCGTCCCCGGGGGGGCAGTTCTTC. Translation: CASTLMGLASPGGQFF. The whole variable domain, remainder taken from reference TRBV7-2 and TRBJ2-1, is GAGVSQSPSNKVTEKGKDVELRCDPISGHTALYWYRQSLGQGLEFLIYFQGNSAPDKSGLPSDRFSAERTGGSVSTLTIQRTQQEDSAVYLCASTLMGLASPGGQFFGPGTRLTVL.

The chain is built from TRBV5-1 and TRBJ2-5; D gene ambiguous. V shed 0 bases and J shed 2 bases, with 5 bases lying between them. Germline CDR1 SGHRS, CDR2 YFSETQ. The CDR3 covers 13 residues. CDR3 loop: CASSLGLQETQYF. In DNA, the CDR3 is TGCGCCAGCAGCTTGGGGCTGCAAGAGACCCAGTACTTC.

DNA for the CDR3: TGTGCCAGCAGCACCGGACAGCCGGGGGACTATGGCTACACCTTC. Amino acid sequence: CASSTGQPGDYGYTF. V usage is TRBV7-2 and J usage is TRBJ1-2; D is perhaps TRBD1 (6 bases). This CDR3 spans 15 amino acids. With 5 bases removed from V and 3 bases from J, the gap between germline ends came to 16 bases. Per germline, CDR1 SGHTA and CDR2 FQGNSA.

This clone was seen more than once but under ten times. The CDR3 spells CASSQDLGAIQETQYF. Here the CDR3 DNA reads TGTGCCAGCAGCCAAGATCTCGGGGCGATCCAAGAGACCCAGTACTTC. The rearrangement joins TRBV14 to TRBJ2-5, with D possibly being TRBD1 or TRBD2 (5 bases each). The CDR3 is 16 residues long. Germline-derived CDR1 and CDR2 are SGHDN and FVKESK. Trimming took off 0 bases at V and 1 base at J, with 12 bases between the two ends. Full variable domain (missing parts from reference TRBV14 and TRBJ2-5): EAGVTQFPSHSVIEKGQTVTLRCDPISGHDNLYWYRRVMGKEIKFLLHFVKESKQDESGMPNNRFLAERTGGTYSTLKVQPAELEDSGVYFCASSQDLGAIQETQYFGPGTRLLVL.

This rearrangement joins TRBV23-1 to TRBJ2-7; TRBD1 is a possible D gene (5 bases). TRBV23-1 belongs to the ORF category, with a function that is uncertain. This CDR3 is built from 14 residues. The V and J ends lost 6 bases and 2 bases respectively, with 14 bases between them. This chain's CDR3 is CASSRRVDTYEQYF. The CDR3, as DNA: TGCGCCAGCAGCCGCAGGGTAGATACCTACGAGCAGTACTTC.

This clone was seen only a few times. This chain uses TRBV15 with TRBJ2-1; D perhaps matches TRBD2 (6 bases). This CDR3 contains 16 residues. V lost 3 bases and J lost 8, with 20 bases in between. Looked up from germline, CDR1 is LNHNV and CDR2 is YYDKDF (reference sequence). The CDR3 sequence is CATSSGAGSEWDEQFF. CDR3 sequence (DNA): TGTGCCACCAGCAGCGGAGCGGGTTCAGAGTGGGATGAGCAGTTCTTC.

This clone has more than one count but fewer than ten. The gene calls are TRBV28 and TRBJ1-5, with D possibly being TRBD1 (5 bases). The CDR3 is 17 amino acids. Per germline, CDR1 MDHEN and CDR2 SYDVKM. V lost 2 bases and J lost 1, with 15 bases in between. This chain's CDR3 is CASSLVGGAGSNQPQHF. The CDR3 nucleotides are TGTGCCAGCAGTTTAGTAGGCGGGGCAGGGAGCAATCAGCCCCAGCATTTT.

The chain uses TRBV27 and TRBJ2-1; 8 bases agree with TRBD2. V trimming: 6 bases; J trimming: 5 bases; junction bases outside the gene matches: 9. Germline lookup yields CDR1 MNHEY and CDR2 SMNVEV (reference sequence). This CDR3 is 15 amino acids long. In DNA, the CDR3 is TGTGCCAGCAGGAAGACTAGCGAGGGCCACAATGAGCAGTTCTTC. This translates into CASRKTSEGHNEQFF.

The chain combines TRBV27 with TRBJ2-5; 9 nucleotides line up with TRBD1. This CDR3 region has 14 residues. V was clipped by 5 bases and J by 5 bases; unmatched bases: 6. Germline loops: CDR1 MNHEY, CDR2 SMNVEV (reference sequence). CDR3: CASSAGTGFETQYF. The DNA for the CDR3 is TGTGCCAGCAGTGCCGGGACAGGGTTTGAGACCCAGTACTTC.

This clone was recorded a few times. The same CDR3 arises from other DNA sequences in this sample as well. This chain joins TRBV5-4 and TRBJ2-3, with D unresolved. The V and J ends lost 4 bases and 0 bases respectively, with 3 bases between them. The CDR3 spans 12 residues. Germline CDR1 and CDR2: SGHNT and YYREEE (reference sequence). The CDR3 coding sequence is TGTGCCAGCAGCCCTAGCACAGATACGCAGTATTTT. This gives the protein CASSPSTDTQYF.